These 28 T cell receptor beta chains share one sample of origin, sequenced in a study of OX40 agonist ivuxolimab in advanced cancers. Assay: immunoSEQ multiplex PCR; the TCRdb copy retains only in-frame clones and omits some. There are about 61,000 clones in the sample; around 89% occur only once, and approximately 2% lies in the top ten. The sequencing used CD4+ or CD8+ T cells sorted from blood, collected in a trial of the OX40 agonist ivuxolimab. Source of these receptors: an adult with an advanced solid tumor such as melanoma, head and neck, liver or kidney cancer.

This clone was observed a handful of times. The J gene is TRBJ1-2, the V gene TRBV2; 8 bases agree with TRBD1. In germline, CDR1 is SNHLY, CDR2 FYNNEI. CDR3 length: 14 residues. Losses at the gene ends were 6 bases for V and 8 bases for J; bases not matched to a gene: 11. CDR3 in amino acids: CASRTDRGGIGYTF. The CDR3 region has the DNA TGTGCCAGCAGAACCGACAGGGGAGGAATCGGCTACACCTTC. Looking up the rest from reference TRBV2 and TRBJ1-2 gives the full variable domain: EPEVTQTPSHQVTQMGQEVILRCVPISNHLYFYWYRQILGQKVEFLVSFYNNEISEKSEIFDDQFSVERPDGSNFTLKIRSTKLEDSAMYFCASRTDRGGIGYTFGSGTRLTVV.

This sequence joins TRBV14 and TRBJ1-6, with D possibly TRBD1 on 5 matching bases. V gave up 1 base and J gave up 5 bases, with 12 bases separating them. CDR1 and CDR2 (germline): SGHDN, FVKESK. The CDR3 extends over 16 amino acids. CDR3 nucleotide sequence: TGTGCCAGCAGCCAAGCTCGGGCAGGGCATAATTCACCCCTCCACTTT. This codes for CASSQARAGHNSPLHF.

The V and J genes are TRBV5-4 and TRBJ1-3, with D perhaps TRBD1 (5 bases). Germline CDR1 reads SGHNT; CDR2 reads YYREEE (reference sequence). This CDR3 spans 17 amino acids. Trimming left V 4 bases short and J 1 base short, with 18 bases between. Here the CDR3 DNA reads TGTGCCAGCAGCCAAGATTCAAGGGGTTCTTCTGGAAACACCATATATTTT. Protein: CASSQDSRGSSGNTIYF.

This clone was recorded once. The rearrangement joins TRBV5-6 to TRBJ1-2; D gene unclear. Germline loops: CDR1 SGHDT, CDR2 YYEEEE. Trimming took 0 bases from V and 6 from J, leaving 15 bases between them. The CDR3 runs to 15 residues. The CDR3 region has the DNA TGTGCCAGCAGCTTGGTTCGAACCCTAAGTCATGGCTACACCTTC. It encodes CASSLVRTLSHGYTF.

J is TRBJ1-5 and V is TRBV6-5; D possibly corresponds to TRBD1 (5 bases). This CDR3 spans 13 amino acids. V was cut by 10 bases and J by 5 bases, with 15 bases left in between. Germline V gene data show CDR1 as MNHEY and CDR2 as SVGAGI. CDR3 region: CANGRGGDQPQHF. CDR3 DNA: TGTGCCAACGGTCGGGGCGGCGATCAGCCCCAGCATTTT.

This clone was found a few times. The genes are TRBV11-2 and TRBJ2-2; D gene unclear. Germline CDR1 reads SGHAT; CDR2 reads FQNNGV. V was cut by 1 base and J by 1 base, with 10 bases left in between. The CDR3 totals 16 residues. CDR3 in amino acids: CASSLGGRWNTGELFF. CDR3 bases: TGTGCCAGCAGCTTAGGGGGTCGGTGGAACACCGGGGAGCTGTTTTTT. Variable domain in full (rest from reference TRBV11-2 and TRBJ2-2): EAGVAQSPRYKIIEKRQSVAFWCNPISGHATLYWYQQILGQGPKLLIQFQNNGVVDDSQLPKDRFSAERLKGVDSTLKIQPAKLEDSAVYLCASSLGGRWNTGELFFGEGSRLTVL.

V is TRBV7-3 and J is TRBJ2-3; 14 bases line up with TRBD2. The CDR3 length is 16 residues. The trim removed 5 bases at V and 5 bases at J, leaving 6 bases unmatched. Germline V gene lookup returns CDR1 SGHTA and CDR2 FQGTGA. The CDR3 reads CASSPRLAGGIDTQYF. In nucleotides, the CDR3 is TGTGCCAGCAGCCCCAGACTAGCGGGAGGGATAGATACGCAGTATTTT.

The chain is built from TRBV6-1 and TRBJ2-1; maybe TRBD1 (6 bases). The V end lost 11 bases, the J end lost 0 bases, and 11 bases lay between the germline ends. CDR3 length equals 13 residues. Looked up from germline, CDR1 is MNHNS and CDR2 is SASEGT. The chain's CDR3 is CAHVDSSYNEQFF. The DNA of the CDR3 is TGTGCCCACGTGGACAGCTCCTACAATGAGCAGTTCTTC.

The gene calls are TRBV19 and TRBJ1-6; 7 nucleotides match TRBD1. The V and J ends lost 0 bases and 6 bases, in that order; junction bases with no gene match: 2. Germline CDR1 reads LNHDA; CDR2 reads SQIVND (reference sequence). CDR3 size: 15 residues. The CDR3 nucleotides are TGTGCCAGTAGTATAGAAACAGGGGCTAATTCACCCCTCCACTTT. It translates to CASSIETGANSPLHF.

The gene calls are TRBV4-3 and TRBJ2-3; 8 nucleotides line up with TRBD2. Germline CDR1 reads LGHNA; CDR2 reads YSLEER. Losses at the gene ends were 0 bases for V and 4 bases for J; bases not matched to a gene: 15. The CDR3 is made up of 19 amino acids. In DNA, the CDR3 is TGCGCCAGCAGCCAAGATAAGGCCGTCCGGGAGGGCCTTCCAGATACGCAGTATTTT. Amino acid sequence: CASSQDKAVREGLPDTQYF.

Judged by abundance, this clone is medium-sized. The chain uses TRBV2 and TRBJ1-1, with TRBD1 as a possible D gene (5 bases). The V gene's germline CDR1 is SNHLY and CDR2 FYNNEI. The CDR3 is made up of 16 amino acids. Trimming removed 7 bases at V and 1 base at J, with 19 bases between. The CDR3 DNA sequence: TGTGCCAGCATGAGGGGAGACGGCCGGGGGAACACTGAAGCTTTCTTT. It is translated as CASMRGDGRGNTEAFF.

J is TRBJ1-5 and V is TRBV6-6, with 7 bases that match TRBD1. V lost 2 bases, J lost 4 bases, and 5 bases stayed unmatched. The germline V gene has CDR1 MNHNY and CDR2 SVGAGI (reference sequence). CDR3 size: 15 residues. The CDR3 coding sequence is TGTGCCAGCAGTTACGAGGGGGCGTGGAATCAGCCCCAGCATTTT. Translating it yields CASSYEGAWNQPQHF.

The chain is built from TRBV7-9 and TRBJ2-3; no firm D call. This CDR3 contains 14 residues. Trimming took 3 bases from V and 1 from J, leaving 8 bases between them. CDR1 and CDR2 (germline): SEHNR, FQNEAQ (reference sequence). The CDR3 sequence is CASSFGLGTDTQYF. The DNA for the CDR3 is TGTGCCAGCAGCTTTGGGTTGGGCACAGATACGCAGTATTTT.

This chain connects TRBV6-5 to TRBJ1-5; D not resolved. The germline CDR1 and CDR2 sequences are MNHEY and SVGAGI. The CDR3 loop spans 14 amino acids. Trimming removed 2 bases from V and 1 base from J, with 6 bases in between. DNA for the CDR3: TGTGCCAGCAGTTACCGGCAGAGCAATCAGCCCCAGCATTTT. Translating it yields CASSYRQSNQPQHF.

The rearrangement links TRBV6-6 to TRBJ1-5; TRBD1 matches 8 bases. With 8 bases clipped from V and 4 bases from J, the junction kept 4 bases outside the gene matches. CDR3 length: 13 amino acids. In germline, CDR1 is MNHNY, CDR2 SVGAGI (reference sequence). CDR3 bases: TGTGCCAGCTCTGACAGGGGAAATCAGCCCCAGCATTTT. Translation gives CASSDRGNQPQHF.

The CDR3 DNA reads TGTGCCATGGCAGGGGCGCTTTTAAACAATGAGCAGTTCTTC. This gives the protein CAMAGALLNNEQFF. The genes are TRBV10-3 and TRBJ2-1; perhaps TRBD1 as D (6 bases). V lost 9 bases and J 5 bases, leaving 17 bases between the germline ends. Germline V gene sequence: CDR1 ENHRY, CDR2 SYGVKD. The CDR3 sequence is 14 residues long.

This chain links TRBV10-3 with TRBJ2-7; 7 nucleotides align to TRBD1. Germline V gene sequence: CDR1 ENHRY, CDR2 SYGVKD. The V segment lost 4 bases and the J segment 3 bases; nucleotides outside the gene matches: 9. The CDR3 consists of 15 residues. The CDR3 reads CAISGAPGQNYEQYF. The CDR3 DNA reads TGTGCCATCAGTGGGGCACCGGGACAGAACTACGAGCAGTACTTC.

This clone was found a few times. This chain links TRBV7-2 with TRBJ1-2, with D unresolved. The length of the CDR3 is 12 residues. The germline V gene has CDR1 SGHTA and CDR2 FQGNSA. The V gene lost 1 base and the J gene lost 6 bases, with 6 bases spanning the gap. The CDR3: CASSLDVDGYTF. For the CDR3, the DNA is TGTGCCAGCAGCTTAGACGTGGATGGCTACACCTTC.

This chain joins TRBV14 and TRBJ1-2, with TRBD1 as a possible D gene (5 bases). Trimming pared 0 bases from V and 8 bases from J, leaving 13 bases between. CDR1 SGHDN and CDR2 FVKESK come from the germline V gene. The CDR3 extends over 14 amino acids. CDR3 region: CASSQDAGLGGYTF. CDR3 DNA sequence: TGTGCCAGCAGCCAAGATGCGGGGCTAGGAGGCTACACCTTC.

Here the CDR3 reads CASDRGQLTGELFF. CDR3 sequence (DNA): TGTGCCAGCGACAGGGGGCAGCTCACCGGGGAGCTGTTTTTT. The chain joins TRBV6-6 to TRBJ2-2, with 10 bases aligning to TRBD1. V shed 8 bases, J shed 4 bases, and the junction held 4 bases outside the gene matches. The CDR3 sequence is 14 residues long. Germline assignment: CDR1 MNHNY and CDR2 SVGAGI (reference sequence).

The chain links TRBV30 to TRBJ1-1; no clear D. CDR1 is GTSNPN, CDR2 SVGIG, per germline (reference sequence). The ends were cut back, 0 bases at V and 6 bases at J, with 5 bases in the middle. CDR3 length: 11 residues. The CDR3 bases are TGTGCCTGGAGTGTAGCCGCTGAAGCTTTCTTT. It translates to CAWSVAAEAFF.

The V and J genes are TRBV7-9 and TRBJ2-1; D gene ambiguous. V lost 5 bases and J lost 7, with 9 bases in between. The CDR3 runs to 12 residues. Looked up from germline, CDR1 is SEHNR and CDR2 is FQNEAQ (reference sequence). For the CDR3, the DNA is TGTGCCAGCAGCCATCAAGGAAATGAGCAGTTCTTC. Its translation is CASSHQGNEQFF.

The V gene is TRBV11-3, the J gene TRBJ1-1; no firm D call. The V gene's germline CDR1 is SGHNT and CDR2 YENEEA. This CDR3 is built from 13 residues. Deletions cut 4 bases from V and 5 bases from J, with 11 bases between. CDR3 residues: CASSSGFGTEAFF. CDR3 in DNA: TGTGCCAGCAGCTCGGGGTTCGGGACTGAAGCTTTCTTT.

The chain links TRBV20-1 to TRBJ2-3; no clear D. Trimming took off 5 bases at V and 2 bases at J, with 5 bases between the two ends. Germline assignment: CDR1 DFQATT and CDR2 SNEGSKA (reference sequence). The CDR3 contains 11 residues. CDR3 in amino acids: CSAVDTDTQYF. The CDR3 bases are TGCAGTGCTGTTGACACAGATACGCAGTATTTT.

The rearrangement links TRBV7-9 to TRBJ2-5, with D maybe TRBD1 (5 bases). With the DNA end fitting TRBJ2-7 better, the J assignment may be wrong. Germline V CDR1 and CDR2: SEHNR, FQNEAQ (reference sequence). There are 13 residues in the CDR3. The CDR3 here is CASSPRVSYEQYF. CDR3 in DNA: TGTGCCAGCAGTCCCAGGGTCTCCTACGAGCAGTACTTC.

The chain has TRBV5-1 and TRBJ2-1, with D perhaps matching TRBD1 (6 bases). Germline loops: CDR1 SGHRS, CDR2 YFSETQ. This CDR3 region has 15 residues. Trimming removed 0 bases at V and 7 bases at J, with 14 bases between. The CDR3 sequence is CASSLGTDIWNEQFF. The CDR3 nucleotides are TGCGCCAGCAGCTTGGGGACAGATATTTGGAATGAGCAGTTCTTC.

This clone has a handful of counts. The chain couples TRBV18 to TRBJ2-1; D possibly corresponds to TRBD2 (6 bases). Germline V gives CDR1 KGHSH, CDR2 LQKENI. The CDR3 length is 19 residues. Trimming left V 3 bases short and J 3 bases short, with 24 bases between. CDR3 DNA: TGTGCCAGCTCACCGAGCCGGGAGTTGGCGCGCGGTGGCTACAATGAGCAGTTCTTC. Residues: CASSPSRELARGGYNEQFF. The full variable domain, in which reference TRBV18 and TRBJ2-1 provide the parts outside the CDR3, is NAGVMQNPRHLVRRRGQEARLRCSPMKGHSHVYWYRQLPEEGLKFMVYLQKENIIDESGMPKERFSAEFPKEGPSILRIQQVVRGDSAAYFCASSPSRELARGGYNEQFFGPGTRLTVL.

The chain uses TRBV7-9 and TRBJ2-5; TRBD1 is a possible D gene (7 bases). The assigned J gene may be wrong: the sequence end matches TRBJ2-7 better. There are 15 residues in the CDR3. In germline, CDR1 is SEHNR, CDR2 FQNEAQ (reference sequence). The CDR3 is CASSLVAGGIYEQYF. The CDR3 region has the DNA TGTGCCAGCAGCTTAGTGGCAGGGGGGATCTACGAGCAGTACTTC.